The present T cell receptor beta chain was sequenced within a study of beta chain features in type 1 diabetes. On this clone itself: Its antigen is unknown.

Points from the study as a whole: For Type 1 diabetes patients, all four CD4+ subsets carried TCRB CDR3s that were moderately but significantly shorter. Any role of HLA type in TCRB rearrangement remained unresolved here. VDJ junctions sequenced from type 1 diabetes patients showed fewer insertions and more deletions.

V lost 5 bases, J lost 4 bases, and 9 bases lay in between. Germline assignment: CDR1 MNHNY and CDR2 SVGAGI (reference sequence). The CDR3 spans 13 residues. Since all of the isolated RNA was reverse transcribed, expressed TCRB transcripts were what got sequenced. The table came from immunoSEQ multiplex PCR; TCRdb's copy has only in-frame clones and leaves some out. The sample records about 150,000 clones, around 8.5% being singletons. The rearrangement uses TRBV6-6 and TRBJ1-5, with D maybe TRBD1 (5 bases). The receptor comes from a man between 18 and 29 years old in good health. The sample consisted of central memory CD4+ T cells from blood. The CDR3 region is CASSRSGNQPQHF. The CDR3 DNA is TGTGCCAGCAGTAGATCAGGGAATCAGCCCCAGCATTTT.